This paragraph covers one TCR beta chain sequence. Researchers took RNA transcripts and amplified the TCR beta CDR3 regions from them. The HTBI primer set drove a first-round RT-PCR of the TCR CDR3. MiXCR was run by TCRdb on the multiplex PCR reads, yielding one entry per CDR3 protein. The table records nearly 600,000 distinct CDR3 sequences, roughly 14% of them present only once. The sample comes from a study of T cells in Graves' hyperthyroidism and ophthalmopathy. Patients having uncontrolled infection, another autoimmune disease, pregnancy or lactation were not included. CDR3 length: 19 amino acids. V dropped 0 bases and J dropped 3; count of bases not matched to a gene: 16. Per the germline V gene, CDR1 is SGHAT and CDR2 is FQNNGV.

The sequenced material came from blood. V usage is TRBV11-2 and J usage is TRBJ2-7; TRBD2 matches at 8 bases. The sequence was obtained from a woman aged 25 to 39 with Graves' hyperthyroidism that later progressed to Graves' ophthalmopathy. CDR3 region: CASSLEGAELGTSVYEQYF. The CDR3 nucleotides read TGTGCCAGCAGCTTAGAAGGGGCAGAACTCGGGACTAGTGTCTACGAGCAGTACTTC.